This T cell receptor beta chain was sequenced for a study of response to subunit inactivated influenza vaccine. Broader study findings: That few new T cells are recruited by each seasonal influenza vaccination was the authors' suggestion.

TCRdb redid the calling of the RT-PCR reads with MiXCR, one entry per CDR3 protein. The data contain more than 250,000 distinct CDR3 sequences, 21% of them singletons. Turning to this clonotype: Its antigen is still unknown.

The source is a man aged 50-75 years who received an inactivated influenza vaccine. Sequencing was performed on PBMCs from blood, taken about 20 months after vaccination.

This chain's CDR3 is CASSPQTGGHTEAFF. The CDR3 nucleotides read TGCGCCAGCAGCCCTCAGACAGGAGGGCACACTGAAGCTTTCTTT. The chain couples TRBV5-1 to TRBJ1-1, with D possibly being TRBD1 (6 bases). Germline V gene sequence: CDR1 SGHRS, CDR2 YFSETQ. The CDR3 totals 15 residues. V dropped 4 bases and J dropped 3 bases, with 16 bases sitting between them.